What follows are 23 T cell receptor beta chains derived from one specimen sequenced in a study of T cell clonotyping in hematopoietic cell transplantation. Time point given: recipient sample about 28 days before transplant, after cytoreduction. The table came from immunoSEQ multiplex PCR; TCRdb's copy has only in-frame clones and leaves some out. The data show about 43,000 clones, 85% seen once. Material: peripheral blood mononuclear cells, obtained before stem cell transplant. Every receptor here comes from a man aged 55 to 69 with acute myeloid leukemia. Some clones in this sample may be carry-over from other donors' samples.

V usage is TRBV25-1 and J usage is TRBJ1-2; D not certain. The V end lost 5 bases, the J end lost 2 bases, and 15 bases lay between the germline ends. CDR3 length equals 15 residues. CDR1 and CDR2 from the germline V gene are MGHDK and SYGVNS. The CDR3 is CASSLTALGNYGYTF. CDR3 sequence (DNA): TGTGCCAGCAGTCTAACCGCCTTGGGGAACTATGGCTACACCTTC.

The chain combines TRBV5-1 with TRBJ2-5; D is possibly TRBD1 or TRBD2 (6 bases each). Deletions cut 4 bases from V and 4 bases from J, with 20 bases between. Germline V CDR1 and CDR2: SGHRS, YFSETQ. This CDR3 has 16 residues. The CDR3 sequence: CASSGGGTLERETQYF. CDR3 DNA sequence: TGCGCCAGCAGCGGCGGCGGGACATTGGAGAGAGAGACCCAGTACTTC.

The chain is built from TRBV5-1 and TRBJ1-3; maybe TRBD1 (5 bases). Trimming took off 3 bases at V and 2 bases at J, with 18 bases between the two ends. Germline CDR1 SGHRS, CDR2 YFSETQ. This CDR3 has 17 residues. The CDR3, as DNA: TGCGCCAGCAGCTCCGGGCAGGGAAAGGAGGCTGGAAACACCATATATTTT. Translation gives CASSSGQGKEAGNTIYF.

This sequence joins TRBV6-1 and TRBJ2-5; the match to TRBD1 covers 7 bases. After removal of 10 bases from V and 5 bases from J, the junction contained 10 bases not matched to a gene. CDR1 is MNHNS, CDR2 SASEGT, per germline. CDR3 length: 13 residues. The CDR3 DNA reads as TGTGCCATACGAGGGGGCGGTTTGGAGACCCAGTACTTC. Amino acid sequence: CAIRGGGLETQYF.

The rearrangement links TRBV11-3 to TRBJ1-2; 8 bases agree with TRBD1. Germline CDR1 and CDR2: SGHNT and YENEEA. The CDR3 has 15 residues. Trimming at V came to 3 bases and at J to 8 bases, leaving 11 bases not matched to a gene. The CDR3 region has the DNA TGTGCCAGCAGCTTGGCCCCACAGGGGGTGACGGGCTACACCTTC. Amino acid sequence: CASSLAPQGVTGYTF.

The J gene is TRBJ1-1, the V gene TRBV20-1; D gene ambiguous. The V gene lost 4 bases and the J gene lost 1 base, with 4 bases spanning the gap. CDR3 length: 11 amino acids. Germline V gene sequence: CDR1 DFQATT, CDR2 SNEGSKA (reference sequence). CDR3 DNA sequence: TGCAGTGCTAAATCGAACACTGAAGCTTTCTTT. Translating it yields CSAKSNTEAFF.

The chain combines TRBV19 with TRBJ2-5; the D gene is possibly TRBD2 (7 bases). Trimming shortened V by 3 bases and J by 6 bases, and 14 bases separated the two germline ends. The CDR3 covers 14 residues. Germline CDR1 LNHDA, CDR2 SQIVND (reference sequence). CDR3 nucleotides: TGTGCCAGTAGTATTCGGGGGGCTCGGCAGACCCAGTACTTC. Its protein product is CASSIRGARQTQYF.

J is TRBJ2-7 and V is TRBV7-2, with 12 bases matching TRBD2. The CDR3 has 16 residues. CDR1 is SGHTA, CDR2 FQGNSA, per germline. V shed 2 bases, J shed 7 bases, and the junction held 9 bases outside the gene matches. In DNA form, the CDR3 reads TGTGCCAGCAGCTTAACTAGCGGGGGGCCCCTTCGTGAGCAGTACTTC. This sequence encodes CASSLTSGGPLREQYF.

This chain uses TRBV10-3 with TRBJ2-7; perhaps TRBD1 as D (5 bases). This CDR3 region has 16 residues. Trimming pared 2 bases from V and 2 bases from J, leaving 16 bases between. Germline V CDR1 and CDR2: ENHRY, SYGVKD. The CDR3 sequence is CAISEPWVGAPYEQYF. The CDR3 region has the DNA TGTGCCATCAGTGAGCCCTGGGTAGGGGCCCCCTACGAGCAGTACTTC.

The V call is TRBV29-1, the J call TRBJ2-3; the D gene is possibly TRBD1 (6 bases). Trimming removed 7 bases from V and 0 bases from J, with 14 bases in between. This CDR3 has 14 amino acids. Germline lookup yields CDR1 SQVTM and CDR2 ANQGSEA. DNA of the CDR3: TGCAGCGCTCGAACAGGGTCCAGCACAGATACGCAGTATTTT. Amino acid sequence: CSARTGSSTDTQYF.

The chain links TRBV19 to TRBJ2-4, with D unclear. Germline CDR1 reads LNHDA; CDR2 reads SQIVND (reference sequence). Trimming cost V 2 bases and J 9 bases, with 8 bases left between them. This CDR3 comprises 12 residues. The CDR3 nucleotides read TGTGCCAGTAGTATACTAGGGCGCATTCAGTACTTC. Protein product: CASSILGRIQYF.

The chain uses TRBV4-3 and TRBJ2-7, with D perhaps matching TRBD2 (5 bases). The V and J ends lost 3 bases and 3 bases respectively, with 15 bases between them. The CDR3 consists of 15 residues. Germline V gene lookup returns CDR1 LGHNA and CDR2 YSLEER. DNA of the CDR3: TGCGCCAGCAGCCAGCTCACGGACTCCCGCTACGAGCAGTACTTC. Translated, it gives CASSQLTDSRYEQYF.

The chain combines TRBV28 with TRBJ1-3; no clear D. V lost 7 bases, J lost 2 bases, and 9 bases lay in between. Germline CDR1 and CDR2: MDHEN and SYDVKM. The CDR3 runs to 13 residues. Here the CDR3 DNA reads TGTGCCAGCACCCCTCCGGCTGGAAACACCATATATTTT. As protein: CASTPPAGNTIYF.

V gene TRBV7-2 combines with J gene TRBJ2-3; D gene uncertain. In germline, CDR1 is SGHTA, CDR2 FQGNSA. V was pared by 2 bases and J by 4 bases, with 10 bases between. There are 14 residues in the CDR3. In DNA, the CDR3 is TGTGCCAGCAGCTTACGAAGCCAAGCAGATACGCAGTATTTT. Its translation is CASSLRSQADTQYF.

This clone was picked up one time. V usage is TRBV28 and J usage is TRBJ1-3, with unresolved D. V lost 6 bases and J 0 bases, leaving 6 bases between the germline ends. This CDR3 region has 13 residues. The germline CDR1 and CDR2 sequences are MDHEN and SYDVKM. The DNA for the CDR3 is TGTGCCAGCAGCCGCTCCTCTGGAAACACCATATATTTT. Translating gives CASSRSSGNTIYF.

This rearrangement joins TRBV29-1 to TRBJ2-1, with TRBD1 matching over 7 bases. The germline V gene encodes CDR1 SQVTM and CDR2 ANQGSEA. The CDR3 runs 13 residues. V trimming: 8 bases; J trimming: 7 bases; junction bases outside the gene matches: 11. The CDR3 DNA sequence: TGCAGCCCGGTCACAGGGGCGAGGAATGAGCAGTTCTTC. Protein product: CSPVTGARNEQFF.

In regard to this clone: The sample holds other DNA sequences that translate to the same CDR3. The chain links TRBV10-3 to TRBJ1-5; 7 positions agree with TRBD1. V lost 3 bases, J lost 4 bases, and 3 bases stayed unmatched. CDR3 length: 14 residues. The germline gives CDR1 ENHRY, CDR2 SYGVKD. CDR3 protein: CAISDQGGNQPQHF. Written as DNA, the CDR3 is TGTGCCATCAGTGATCAGGGGGGTAATCAGCCCCAGCATTTT.

This chain connects TRBV6-5 to TRBJ1-2; weak D call: TRBD1 (5 bases). V lost 2 bases and J 7 bases, leaving 8 bases between the germline ends. This CDR3 spans 12 amino acids. CDR1 and CDR2 from the germline V gene are MNHEY and SVGAGI. The CDR3 region has the DNA TGTGCCAGCAGTTACGGGGGGTCTGGCTACACCTTC. It codes for CASSYGGSGYTF.

CDR3 nucleotide sequence: TGTGCCAGCAGTTACCCTCGCTCGGGGCGAGGAAACACCATATATTTT. Translation gives CASSYPRSGRGNTIYF. The chain has TRBV6-6 and TRBJ1-3; a possible D gene is TRBD1 (5 bases). Per the germline V gene, CDR1 is MNHNY and CDR2 is SVGAGI (reference sequence). The CDR3 spans 16 residues. V dropped 2 bases and J dropped 4 bases, with 15 bases sitting between them.

This chain uses TRBV7-8 with TRBJ2-1, with D possibly TRBD2 on 6 matching bases. CDR1 is SGHVS and CDR2 is FQNEAQ in the germline V gene. The CDR3 contains 15 residues. V shed 3 bases and J shed 4 bases, with 13 bases lying between them. The CDR3 protein is CASSLERTNYNEQFF. The CDR3 DNA reads TGTGCCAGCAGCTTGGAAAGGACTAATTACAATGAGCAGTTCTTC.

The V call is TRBV19, the J call TRBJ2-7; D is possibly TRBD1 or TRBD2 (5 bases each). Germline V gives CDR1 LNHDA, CDR2 SQIVND (reference sequence). V lost 5 bases to trimming and J lost 5 bases, with 16 bases between them. The CDR3 sequence is 14 residues long. CDR3: CASSPQGAFDEQYF. CDR3 DNA: TGTGCCAGTAGTCCCCAGGGAGCTTTCGACGAGCAGTACTTC. Complete variable domain (other parts from reference TRBV19 and TRBJ2-7): DGGITQSPKYLFRKEGQNVTLSCEQNLNHDAMYWYRQDPGQGLRLIYYSQIVNDFQKGDIAEGYSVSREKKESFPLTVTSAQKNPTAFYLCASSPQGAFDEQYFGPGTRLTVT.

This chain joins TRBV11-1 and TRBJ2-7; D gene ambiguous. Germline V CDR1 and CDR2: SGHAT, FQDESV (reference sequence). There are 15 residues in the CDR3. V lost 2 bases and J 1 base, leaving 12 bases between the germline ends. CDR3 region: CASSLYPGPSYEQYF. The DNA of the CDR3 is TGTGCCAGCAGCTTATACCCAGGTCCATCCTACGAGCAGTACTTC.

The chain carries TRBV5-4 and TRBJ1-1; D call uncertain. With 4 bases removed from V and 0 bases from J, the gap between germline ends came to 7 bases. Germline V CDR1 and CDR2: SGHNT, YYREEE (reference sequence). CDR3 length equals 13 residues. The CDR3 nucleotides read TGTGCCAGCAGCCCCTGGCTGAACACTGAAGCTTTCTTT. The encoded protein is CASSPWLNTEAFF.